Listed below are T cell receptor beta chains from one sample, sequenced in a study of blood T cell repertoires in COVID-19. Profiled with immunoSEQ multiplex PCR; TCRdb holds only in-frame clones, not every one. The sample consists of approximately 300,000 clones, around 86% of them appearing once. Input material: PBMCs or T cells enriched from blood (not recorded which). These receptors all come from a man between 60 and 75 years old who had recovered from COVID-19. Each CDR3 is given with its conserved first and last residue. D genes are given only for firm matches. For some rows the clone size is stated as once, few or many, or as a class when expanded; others skip it.

V gene: TRBV28
clone size: -
J gene: TRBJ2-1
D gene: -
CDR3 protein: CASMKPRGSYNEQFF
CDR3 DNA: TGTGCGAGCATGAAACCCCGGGGCTCCTACAATGAGCAGTTCTTC

V gene: TRBV18
clone size: -
J gene: TRBJ2-5
D gene: -
CDR3 protein: CASSAGLQETQYF
CDR3 DNA: TGTGCCAGCTCGGCCGGGTTACAAGAGACCCAGTACTTC

V gene: TRBV5-1
clone size: -
J gene: TRBJ2-4
D gene: TRBD2
CDR3 protein: CASSWKAGVAKNIQYF
CDR3 DNA: TGCGCCAGCAGCTGGAAAGCGGGAGTAGCCAAAAACATTCAGTACTTC

V gene: TRBV5-1
clone size: -
J gene: TRBJ1-1
D gene: -
CDR3 protein: CASRMRFDTEAFF
CDR3 DNA: TGCGCCAGCAGAATGAGGTTTGACACTGAAGCTTTCTTT

V gene: TRBV2
clone size: -
J gene: TRBJ1-2
D gene: -
CDR3 protein: CASSESLQALYGYTF
CDR3 DNA: TGTGCCAGCAGTGAATCCCTCCAGGCTTTATATGGCTACACCTTC

V gene: TRBV4-1
clone size: -
J gene: TRBJ2-7
D gene: TRBD2
CDR3 protein: CASSQVWLAGALYEQYF
CDR3 DNA: TGCGCCAGCAGCCAAGTTTGGCTAGCGGGAGCATTGTACGAGCAGTACTTC

V gene: TRBV7-6
clone size: once
J gene: TRBJ2-2
D gene: -
CDR3 protein: CASSFFAGELFF
CDR3 DNA: TGTGCCAGCAGCTTTTTTGCGGGGGAGCTGTTTTTT

V gene: TRBV6-5
clone size: -
J gene: TRBJ2-7
D gene: TRBD1
CDR3 protein: CASSYLGQSYEQYF
CDR3 DNA: TGTGCCAGCAGTTACCTGGGACAGTCCTACGAGCAGTACTTC

V gene: TRBV3-1/TRBV3-2
clone size: -
J gene: TRBJ2-1
D gene: TRBD2
CDR3 protein: CASSISGSLSYNEQFF
CDR3 DNA: TGTGCCAGCAGTATTAGCGGGAGCTTGTCCTACAATGAGCAGTTCTTC

V gene: TRBV5-1
clone size: few
J gene: TRBJ1-6
D gene: -
CDR3 protein: CASSLDSNNSPLHF
CDR3 DNA: TGCGCCAGCAGCTTGGACAGTAATAATTCACCCCTCCACTTT

V gene: TRBV7-2
clone size: -
J gene: TRBJ2-1
D gene: -
CDR3 protein: CASSLQRASYNEQFF
CDR3 DNA: TGTGCCAGCAGCCTACAGCGGGCATCGTACAATGAGCAGTTCTTC

V gene: TRBV7-2
clone size: -
J gene: TRBJ2-3
D gene: -
CDR3 protein: CASSLGPGLDTQYF
CDR3 DNA: TGTGCCAGCAGCTTAGGCCCAGGGCTGGATACGCAGTATTTT

V gene: TRBV19
clone size: -
J gene: TRBJ1-5
D gene: -
CDR3 protein: CASSARQFNQPQHF
CDR3 DNA: TGTGCCAGTAGTGCCCGACAGTTTAATCAGCCCCAGCATTTT

V gene: TRBV6-4
clone size: -
J gene: TRBJ2-3
D gene: TRBD1
CDR3 protein: CASSEDRAKGTQYF
CDR3 DNA: TGTGCCAGCAGTGAGGACAGGGCCAAAGGTACGCAGTATTTT

V gene: TRBV20-1
clone size: -
J gene: TRBJ2-3
D gene: TRBD2
CDR3 protein: CSASYGTAGTSGLTDTQYF
CDR3 DNA: TGCAGTGCTAGTTACGGGACGGCCGGGACTAGCGGACTCACAGATACGCAGTATTTT

V gene: TRBV28
clone size: few
J gene: TRBJ2-7
D gene: TRBD1
CDR3 protein: CASSSGTEVYEQYF
CDR3 DNA: TGTGCCAGCAGTTCCGGGACAGAAGTCTACGAGCAGTACTTC

V gene: TRBV7-2
clone size: -
J gene: TRBJ2-4
D gene: TRBD1
CDR3 protein: CASSFRQGAGKNIQYF
CDR3 DNA: TGTGCCAGCAGCTTTAGACAGGGGGCTGGCAAAAACATTCAGTACTTC

V gene: TRBV11-3
clone size: -
J gene: TRBJ1-2
D gene: -
CDR3 protein: CASPTGRKYGYTF
CDR3 DNA: TGTGCCAGCCCTACAGGCCGAAAGTATGGCTACACCTTC

V gene: TRBV29-1
clone size: -
J gene: TRBJ1-2
D gene: TRBD1
CDR3 protein: CSANQGADYGYTF
CDR3 DNA: TGCAGCGCTAATCAGGGGGCGGATTATGGCTACACCTTC

V gene: TRBV19
clone size: once
J gene: TRBJ2-7
D gene: -
CDR3 protein: CASSQVTGSEQYF
CDR3 DNA: TGTGCCAGTAGTCAGGTTACAGGGTCCGAGCAGTACTTC

V gene: TRBV10-2
clone size: few
J gene: TRBJ1-4
D gene: -
CDR3 protein: CASRAGLRNEKLFF
CDR3 DNA: TGCGCCAGCAGGGCGGGACTCAGAAATGAAAAACTGTTTTTT

V gene: TRBV13
clone size: -
J gene: TRBJ2-7
D gene: -
CDR3 protein: CASSLNLRGRRGYEQYF
CDR3 DNA: TGTGCCAGCAGCTTAAATCTGCGGGGAAGGCGAGGATACGAGCAGTACTTC

V gene: TRBV5-1
clone size: once
J gene: TRBJ1-2
D gene: -
CDR3 protein: CASSLEAGYYGYTF
CDR3 DNA: TGCGCCAGCAGCTTGGAGGCAGGGTACTATGGCTACACCTTC

V gene: TRBV6-2/TRBV6-3
clone size: -
J gene: TRBJ2-1
D gene: TRBD2
CDR3 protein: CASSYSGGGNYNEQFF
CDR3 DNA: TGTGCCAGCAGTTACTCTGGCGGGGGGAACTACAATGAGCAGTTCTTC

V gene: TRBV5-1
clone size: -
J gene: TRBJ2-1
D gene: TRBD2
CDR3 protein: CASSLGLAGDPSYNEQFF
CDR3 DNA: TGCGCCAGCAGCTTGGGACTAGCGGGAGATCCGTCCTACAATGAGCAGTTCTTC

V gene: TRBV28
clone size: -
J gene: TRBJ2-7
D gene: TRBD1
CDR3 protein: CASSGTDAGYEQYF
CDR3 DNA: TGTGCCAGCAGTGGGACAGACGCCGGGTACGAGCAGTACTTC

V gene: TRBV25-1
clone size: -
J gene: TRBJ2-1
D gene: TRBD1
CDR3 protein: CASSAGQGFNEQFF
CDR3 DNA: TGTGCCAGCAGTGCGGGACAGGGGTTCAATGAGCAGTTCTTC

V gene: TRBV7-2
clone size: -
J gene: TRBJ2-5
D gene: -
CDR3 protein: CASSLGALRLQETQYF
CDR3 DNA: TGTGCCAGCAGCTTAGGTGCTTTGAGACTGCAAGAGACCCAGTACTTC

V gene: TRBV24-1
clone size: -
J gene: TRBJ1-6
D gene: TRBD1
CDR3 protein: CATSALTGKESSYNSPLHF
CDR3 DNA: TGTGCCACCAGTGCCCTGACAGGGAAAGAAAGCTCCTATAATTCACCCCTCCACTTT

V gene: TRBV11-2
clone size: -
J gene: TRBJ2-2
D gene: -
CDR3 protein: CASSLVPGGWATGELFF
CDR3 DNA: TGTGCCAGCAGCTTAGTTCCCGGGGGATGGGCCACCGGGGAGCTGTTTTTT

V gene: TRBV28
clone size: -
J gene: TRBJ1-2
D gene: -
CDR3 protein: CASLRKQVLGGYTF
CDR3 DNA: TGTGCCAGCTTGCGCAAACAGGTCTTAGGGGGCTACACCTTC

V gene: TRBV7-2
clone size: -
J gene: TRBJ2-1
D gene: -
CDR3 protein: CASGGGGRLIEQFF
CDR3 DNA: TGTGCCAGCGGAGGGGGCGGGAGGTTGATTGAGCAGTTCTTC

V gene: TRBV7-2
clone size: once
J gene: TRBJ2-3
D gene: -
CDR3 protein: CASSLLSPISSTDTQYF
CDR3 DNA: TGTGCCAGCAGCTTACTGAGCCCTATCTCTAGCACAGATACGCAGTATTTT

V gene: TRBV19
clone size: -
J gene: TRBJ2-1
D gene: -
CDR3 protein: CASSTPGGVDEQFF
CDR3 DNA: TGTGCCAGTAGTACCCCCGGAGGGGTCGATGAGCAGTTCTTC

V gene: TRBV7-9
clone size: -
J gene: TRBJ2-3
D gene: -
CDR3 protein: CASSSSEATYTDTQYF
CDR3 DNA: TGTGCCAGCAGCTCCTCAGAGGCCACTTACACAGATACGCAGTATTTT

V gene: TRBV4-1
clone size: -
J gene: TRBJ2-7
D gene: TRBD1
CDR3 protein: CASSSYRDRGTYEQYF
CDR3 DNA: TGCGCCAGCAGCAGCTACCGGGACAGGGGAACCTACGAGCAGTACTTC

V gene: TRBV5-1
clone size: -
J gene: TRBJ2-7
D gene: TRBD1
CDR3 protein: CASSLPGQGTYEQYF
CDR3 DNA: TGCGCCAGCAGCTTACCGGGACAGGGTACCTACGAGCAGTACTTC

V gene: TRBV5-1
clone size: -
J gene: TRBJ2-5
D gene: TRBD2
CDR3 protein: CASSSGGGGETQYF
CDR3 DNA: TGCGCCAGCAGCTCCGGTGGGGGGGGAGAGACCCAGTACTTC

V gene: TRBV11-2
clone size: -
J gene: TRBJ2-5
D gene: TRBD1
CDR3 protein: CASSLLQGDVGTQYF
CDR3 DNA: TGTGCCAGCAGCTTACTGCAGGGGGATGTCGGGACCCAGTACTTC

V gene: TRBV3-1/TRBV3-2
clone size: -
J gene: TRBJ2-3
D gene: TRBD2
CDR3 protein: CASSQRGLATTDTQYF
CDR3 DNA: TGTGCCAGCAGCCAAAGGGGACTAGCGACAACAGATACGCAGTATTTT

V gene: TRBV20-1
clone size: -
J gene: TRBJ1-5
D gene: -
CDR3 protein: CSASIRVSGQPQHF
CDR3 DNA: TGCAGTGCTAGTATCCGGGTCTCGGGTCAGCCCCAGCATTTT

V gene: TRBV6-6
clone size: -
J gene: TRBJ1-4
D gene: -
CDR3 protein: CASSYSPTGYNEKLFF
CDR3 DNA: TGTGCCAGCAGTTACTCCCCAACAGGGTATAATGAAAAACTGTTTTTT

V gene: TRBV28
clone size: -
J gene: TRBJ2-7
D gene: TRBD2
CDR3 protein: CASSFGTSGTRGQGQYF
CDR3 DNA: TGTGCCAGCAGTTTCGGGACTAGCGGGACCCGAGGACAGGGGCAGTACTTC

V gene: TRBV4-2
clone size: -
J gene: TRBJ2-7
D gene: -
CDR3 protein: CASSQEGGGASYEQYF
CDR3 DNA: TGTGCCAGCAGCCAAGAAGGTGGGGGGGCTTCCTACGAGCAGTACTTC

V gene: TRBV4-3
clone size: -
J gene: TRBJ2-7
D gene: TRBD1
CDR3 protein: CASSQAGGDWDEQYF
CDR3 DNA: TGCGCCAGCAGCCAAGCAGGGGGCGATTGGGACGAGCAGTACTTC

V gene: TRBV9
clone size: -
J gene: TRBJ2-1
D gene: TRBD2
CDR3 protein: CASSIFMAGGLNEQFF
CDR3 DNA: TGTGCCAGCAGCATATTCATGGCGGGAGGGCTGAATGAGCAGTTCTTC

V gene: TRBV9
clone size: -
J gene: TRBJ2-3
D gene: -
CDR3 protein: CASSVRLADTQYF
CDR3 DNA: TGTGCCAGCAGCGTACGGTTAGCAGATACGCAGTATTTT

V gene: TRBV25-1
clone size: -
J gene: TRBJ2-5
D gene: TRBD2
CDR3 protein: CASSEWGTSGPQETQYF
CDR3 DNA: TGTGCCAGCAGTGAATGGGGAACTAGCGGGCCCCAAGAGACCCAGTACTTC

V gene: TRBV7-9
clone size: -
J gene: TRBJ2-1
D gene: TRBD2
CDR3 protein: CASSWFLAGGYNEQFF
CDR3 DNA: TGTGCCAGCAGCTGGTTCCTAGCGGGAGGGTACAATGAGCAGTTCTTC

V gene: TRBV28
clone size: few
J gene: TRBJ2-7
D gene: TRBD2
CDR3 protein: CASSSGTSGSHYEQYF
CDR3 DNA: TGTGCCAGCAGTTCAGGGACTAGCGGGAGTCACTACGAGCAGTACTTC

V gene: TRBV20-1
clone size: -
J gene: TRBJ2-5
D gene: -
CDR3 protein: CSARLLETQYF
CDR3 DNA: TGCAGTGCTAGACTGTTAGAGACCCAGTACTTC

V gene: TRBV7-2
clone size: -
J gene: TRBJ2-7
D gene: TRBD2
CDR3 protein: CASSPLTSGSGEQYF
CDR3 DNA: TGTGCCAGCAGCCCTTTGACTAGCGGGAGTGGCGAGCAGTACTTC

V gene: TRBV6-1
clone size: once
J gene: TRBJ2-5
D gene: -
CDR3 protein: CASSDGSSPGTQYF
CDR3 DNA: TGTGCCAGCAGTGATGGGTCCAGCCCGGGGACCCAGTACTTC